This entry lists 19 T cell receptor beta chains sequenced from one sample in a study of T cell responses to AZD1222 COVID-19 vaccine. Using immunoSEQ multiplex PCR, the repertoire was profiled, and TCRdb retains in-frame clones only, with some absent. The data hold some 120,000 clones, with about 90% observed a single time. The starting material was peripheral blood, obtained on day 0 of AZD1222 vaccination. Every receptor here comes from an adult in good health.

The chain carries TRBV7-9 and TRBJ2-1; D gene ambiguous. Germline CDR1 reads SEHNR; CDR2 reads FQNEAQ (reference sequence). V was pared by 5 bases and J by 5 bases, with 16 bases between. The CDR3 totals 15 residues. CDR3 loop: CASSDDSGLHNEQFF. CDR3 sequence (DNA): TGTGCCAGCAGCGACGACTCGGGTCTTCACAATGAGCAGTTCTTC.

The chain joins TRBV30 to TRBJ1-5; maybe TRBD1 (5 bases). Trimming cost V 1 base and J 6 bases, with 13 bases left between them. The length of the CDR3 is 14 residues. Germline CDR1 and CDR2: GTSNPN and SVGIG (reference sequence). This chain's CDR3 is CAWSEVQGGQPQHF. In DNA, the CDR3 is TGTGCCTGGAGTGAGGTCCAGGGAGGTCAGCCCCAGCATTTT.

This CDR3 reads CASSSTPRGTGELFF. The CDR3 coding sequence is TGTGCCAGCAGTTCAACTCCGAGGGGCACCGGGGAGCTGTTTTTT. V is TRBV6-5 and J is TRBJ2-2, with D possibly being TRBD1 or TRBD2 (5 bases each). Germline V lookup: CDR1 MNHEY, CDR2 SVGAGI. This CDR3 has 15 residues. Trimming cost V 4 bases and J 4 bases, with 13 bases left between them.

The CDR3 loop reads CASSPRGGRGSTGELFF. CDR3 sequence (DNA): TGTGCCAGCAGCCCTCGGGGCGGGAGGGGAAGTACCGGGGAGCTGTTTTTT. The chain uses TRBV7-3 and TRBJ2-2, with TRBD2 matching 9 bases. The CDR3 covers 17 residues. Germline V CDR1 and CDR2: SGHTA, FQGTGA. The J segment lost 5 bases and the V segment lost 5 bases, leaving 12 bases of the junction unmatched.

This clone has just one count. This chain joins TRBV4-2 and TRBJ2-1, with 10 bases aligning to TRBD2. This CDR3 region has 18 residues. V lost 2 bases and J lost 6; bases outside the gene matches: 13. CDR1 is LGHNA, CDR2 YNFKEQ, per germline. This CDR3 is CASSQLNPQRGGVNEQFF. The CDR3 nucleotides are TGTGCCAGCAGCCAACTGAACCCTCAGCGGGGGGGCGTCAATGAGCAGTTCTTC.

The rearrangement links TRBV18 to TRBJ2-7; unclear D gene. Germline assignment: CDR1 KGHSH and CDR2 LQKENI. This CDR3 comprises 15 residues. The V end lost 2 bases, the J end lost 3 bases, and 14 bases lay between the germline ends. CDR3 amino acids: CASSPARIGFYEQYF. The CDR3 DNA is TGTGCCAGCTCACCAGCCCGAATCGGGTTCTACGAGCAGTACTTC.

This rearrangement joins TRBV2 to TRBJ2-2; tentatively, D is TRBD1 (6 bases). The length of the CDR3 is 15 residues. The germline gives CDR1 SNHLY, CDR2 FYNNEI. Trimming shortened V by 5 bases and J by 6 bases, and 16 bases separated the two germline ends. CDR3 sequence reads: CASSYTGFVAGELFF. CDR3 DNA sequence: TGTGCCAGCAGTTACACAGGGTTCGTCGCCGGGGAGCTGTTTTTT.

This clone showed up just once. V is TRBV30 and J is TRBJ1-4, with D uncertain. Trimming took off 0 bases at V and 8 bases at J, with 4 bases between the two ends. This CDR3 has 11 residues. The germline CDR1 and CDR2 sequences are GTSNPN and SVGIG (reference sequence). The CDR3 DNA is TGTGCCTGGAGTGTACCCGAAAAACTGTTTTTT. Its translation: CAWSVPEKLFF.

The CDR3 here is CASSLTPDGTYEQYF. The CDR3 DNA follows: TGTGCCAGCAGCCTTACTCCAGACGGGACCTACGAGCAGTACTTC. The rearrangement links TRBV28 to TRBJ2-7, with D possibly TRBD2 on 5 matching bases. V was trimmed by 6 bases and J by 2 bases, leaving 17 bases between them. Germline V lookup: CDR1 MDHEN, CDR2 SYDVKM. This CDR3 comprises 15 residues.

The CDR3 DNA reads as TGCGCCAGCAGCTGGTCGGGGGGAGGAGGCTACACCTTC. Protein: CASSWSGGGGYTF. The gene calls are TRBV5-1 and TRBJ1-2; the D gene is possibly TRBD1 (5 bases). Trimming pared 3 bases from V and 8 bases from J, leaving 14 bases between. The CDR3 has 13 residues. CDR1 is SGHRS, CDR2 YFSETQ, per germline.

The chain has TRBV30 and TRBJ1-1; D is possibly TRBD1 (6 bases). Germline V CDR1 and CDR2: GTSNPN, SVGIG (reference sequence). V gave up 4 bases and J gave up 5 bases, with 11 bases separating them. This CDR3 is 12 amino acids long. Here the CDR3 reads CAWKGGWTEAFF. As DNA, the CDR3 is TGTGCCTGGAAGGGGGGTTGGACTGAAGCTTTCTTT.

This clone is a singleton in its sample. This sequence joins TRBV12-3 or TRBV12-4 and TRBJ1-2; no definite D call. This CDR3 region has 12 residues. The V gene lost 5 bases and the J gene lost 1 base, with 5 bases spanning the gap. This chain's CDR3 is CASSGNNYGYTF. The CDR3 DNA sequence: TGTGCCAGCAGTGGGAATAACTATGGCTACACCTTC.

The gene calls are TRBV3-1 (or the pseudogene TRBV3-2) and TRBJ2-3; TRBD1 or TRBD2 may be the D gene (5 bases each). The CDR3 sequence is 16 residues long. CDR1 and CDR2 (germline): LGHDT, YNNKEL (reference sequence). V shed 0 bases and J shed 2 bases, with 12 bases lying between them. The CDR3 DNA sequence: TGTGCCAGCAGCCAAGATCTGGGGGAAAACACAGATACGCAGTATTTT. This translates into CASSQDLGENTDTQYF.

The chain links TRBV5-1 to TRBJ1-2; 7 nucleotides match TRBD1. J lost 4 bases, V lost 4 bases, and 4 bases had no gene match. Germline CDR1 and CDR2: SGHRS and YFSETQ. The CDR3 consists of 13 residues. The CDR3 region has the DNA TGCGCCAGCAGCGACCAGGGGGGCTATGGCTACACCTTC. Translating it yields CASSDQGGYGYTF.

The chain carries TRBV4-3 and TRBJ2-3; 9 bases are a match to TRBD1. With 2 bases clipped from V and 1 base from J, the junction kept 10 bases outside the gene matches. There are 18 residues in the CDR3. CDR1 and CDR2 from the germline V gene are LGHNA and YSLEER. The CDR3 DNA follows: TGCGCCAGCAGCCAATCCCAATACAGGGGGCGCGGCACAGATACGCAGTATTTT. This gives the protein CASSQSQYRGRGTDTQYF.

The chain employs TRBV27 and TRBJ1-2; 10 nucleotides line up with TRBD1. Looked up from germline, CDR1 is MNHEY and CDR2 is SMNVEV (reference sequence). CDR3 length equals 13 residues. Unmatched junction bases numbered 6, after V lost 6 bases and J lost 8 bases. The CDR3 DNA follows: TGTGCCAGCAGCCGACAGGGGGCACGCGGCTACACCTTC. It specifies CASSRQGARGYTF.

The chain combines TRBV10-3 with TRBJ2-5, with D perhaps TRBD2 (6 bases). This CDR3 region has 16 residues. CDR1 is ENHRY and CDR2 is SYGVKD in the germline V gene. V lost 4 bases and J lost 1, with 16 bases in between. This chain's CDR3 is CAISAGRKGSQETQYF. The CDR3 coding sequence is TGTGCCATCAGTGCCGGGAGAAAGGGGTCCCAAGAGACCCAGTACTTC.

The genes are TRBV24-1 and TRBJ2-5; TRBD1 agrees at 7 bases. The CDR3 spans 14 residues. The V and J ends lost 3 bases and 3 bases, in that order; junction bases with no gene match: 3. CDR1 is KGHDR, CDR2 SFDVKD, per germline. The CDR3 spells CATSDRDSKETQYF. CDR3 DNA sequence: TGTGCCACCAGTGATCGGGACAGCAAAGAGACCCAGTACTTC.

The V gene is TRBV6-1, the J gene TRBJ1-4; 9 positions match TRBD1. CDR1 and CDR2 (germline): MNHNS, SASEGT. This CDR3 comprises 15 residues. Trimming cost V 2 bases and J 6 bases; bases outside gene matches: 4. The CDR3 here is CASSEQGTGYEKLFF. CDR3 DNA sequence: TGTGCCAGCAGTGAACAGGGGACAGGGTATGAAAAACTGTTTTTT.